This T cell receptor (beta chain) is from a study of cytomegalovirus exposure and HLA in healthy donors. Study observations and caveats: It was shown in a later analysis that HLA-associated TCR beta chains were more clonally expanded than other, equally common chains. Later genetic work tied a missense DCLRE1C variant to beta-chain V and J trimming.

The primer mix had 60 Vbeta and 13 Jbeta primers. Assay used: immunoSEQ multiplex PCR; TCRdb lists only in-frame clones, some missing. This table has under 200,000 clones, roughly 85% appearing once. This clone appeared a single time. What it binds is unknown. This CDR3 region has 15 residues. Germline lookup yields CDR1 SEHNR and CDR2 FQNEAQ (reference sequence). Trimming at V came to 2 bases and at J to 7 bases, leaving 7 bases not matched to a gene. Sequenced: PBMCs. This chain joins TRBV7-9 and TRBJ2-1; 8 bases map to TRBD2. This TCR was sampled from a woman in her fifties or sixties in good health and CMV-seronegative. CDR3 nucleotide sequence: TGTGCCAGCAGCTTACTTGGACTAGCAGGGAATGAGCAGTTCTTC. Translation: CASSLLGLAGNEQFF.